These 15 T cell receptor beta chains were sequenced from one sample in a study of blood T cell repertoires in COVID-19. Repertoires were generated with immunoSEQ multiplex PCR, while TCRdb's copy carries only in-frame clones and drops some. The sample comprises about 190,000 clones, more than 70% of which are singletons, and about 3% rests with the top ten. Specimen: peripheral blood. The receptors come from a woman older than 75 with active or convalescent COVID-19.

V gene TRBV5-1 combines with J gene TRBJ2-5; 14 positions agree with TRBD2. V lost 4 bases, J lost 9 bases, and 11 bases stayed unmatched. The CDR3 runs 16 residues. CDR1 and CDR2 (germline): SGHRS, YFSETQ. CDR3 sequence: CASSRTSGGTYRAQYF. The CDR3 DNA sequence: TGCGCCAGCAGCCGGACTAGCGGGGGGACTTATAGGGCCCAGTACTTC. Full variable domain (remainder filled in from reference TRBV5-1 and TRBJ2-5): KAGVTQTPRYLIKTRGQQVTLSCSPISGHRSVSWYQQTPGQGLQFLFEYFSETQRNKGNFPGRFSGRQFSNSRSEMNVSTLELGDSALYLCASSRTSGGTYRAQYFGPGTRLLVL.

This clone was found a few times. The J gene is TRBJ2-1, the V gene TRBV10-3, with 11 bases aligning to TRBD1. CDR1 is ENHRY, CDR2 SYGVKD, per germline. The CDR3 loop spans 15 amino acids. Trimming cost V 2 bases and J 6 bases; bases outside gene matches: 3. The CDR3 loop is CAISEGQGAPNEQFF. CDR3 sequence (DNA): TGTGCCATCAGTGAGGGACAGGGGGCCCCCAATGAGCAGTTCTTC.

The V gene is TRBV19, the J gene TRBJ2-3; 10 bases line up with TRBD2. V dropped 4 bases and J dropped 1; count of bases not matched to a gene: 2. Germline V lookup: CDR1 LNHDA, CDR2 SQIVND (reference sequence). The CDR3 sequence is 15 residues long. This chain's CDR3 is CASSTTSGGTDTQYF. CDR3 nucleotide sequence: TGTGCCAGTAGTACCACTAGCGGGGGCACAGATACGCAGTATTTT.

The chain joins TRBV27 to TRBJ1-5, with a possible D match to TRBD1 (5 bases). The CDR3 contains 16 residues. The germline V and J ends were trimmed by 2 bases and 2 bases, with 13 bases remaining between them. Germline CDR1 and CDR2: MNHEY and SMNVEV (reference sequence). CDR3 protein: CASSLKPGMRNQPQHF. The CDR3 DNA is TGTGCCAGCAGTTTAAAGCCAGGGATGCGCAATCAGCCCCAGCATTTT.

J is TRBJ1-1 and V is TRBV30; D is undetermined. Deletions cut 3 bases from V and 2 bases from J, with 13 bases between. This CDR3 is built from 14 residues. The germline V gene has CDR1 GTSNPN and CDR2 SVGIG (reference sequence). The chain's CDR3 is CAWSPLYSNTEAFF. DNA of the CDR3: TGTGCCTGGAGCCCCCTCTACAGTAACACTGAAGCTTTCTTT. Drawing the rest from reference TRBV30 and TRBJ1-1, the complete variable domain is SQTIHQWPATLVQPVGSPLSLECTVEGTSNPNLYWYRQAAGRGLQLLFYSVGIGQISSEVPQNLSASRPQDRQFILSSKKLLLSDSGFYLCAWSPLYSNTEAFFGQGTRLTVV.

J is TRBJ1-5 and V is TRBV6-5; 8 positions agree with TRBD1. V dropped 6 bases and J dropped 4; count of bases not matched to a gene: 8. The germline V gene encodes CDR1 MNHEY and CDR2 SVGAGI. CDR3 length: 15 residues. CDR3 in amino acids: CASSLTGDENQPQHF. Written as DNA, the CDR3 is TGTGCCAGCAGCTTGACAGGGGATGAGAATCAGCCCCAGCATTTT.

The J gene is TRBJ2-1, the V gene TRBV5-1, with 9 bases matching TRBD2. The CDR3 covers 14 residues. The germline CDR1 and CDR2 sequences are SGHRS and YFSETQ. J lost 6 bases, V lost 7 bases, and 8 bases had no gene match. The CDR3 nucleotides are TGCGCCAGCTCGGTAGGGCGGGGGGGCAATGAGCAGTTCTTC. This codes for CASSVGRGGNEQFF.

The V gene is TRBV5-1, the J gene TRBJ1-1; 7 positions agree with TRBD1. Trimming cost V 4 bases and J 2 bases; bases outside gene matches: 5. The CDR3 is 14 residues long. Germline V CDR1 and CDR2: SGHRS, YFSETQ. The CDR3 region has the DNA TGCGCCAGCAGCCTTGGGACAGCCAACACTGAAGCTTTCTTT. Protein sequence: CASSLGTANTEAFF.

The chain has TRBV19 and TRBJ1-1; TRBD1 aligns across 9 bases. Germline CDR1 reads LNHDA; CDR2 reads SQIVND (reference sequence). After removal of 5 bases from V and 3 bases from J, the junction contained 7 bases not matched to a gene. This CDR3 is built from 15 residues. The CDR3 DNA reads TGTGCCAGTAGTGTCACCGGGACAGGGCACACTGAAGCTTTCTTT. Its protein product is CASSVTGTGHTEAFF. Based on the CDR3 plus reference TRBV19 and TRBJ1-1, the full variable domain is DGGITQSPKYLFRKEGQNVTLSCEQNLNHDAMYWYRQDPGQGLRLIYYSQIVNDFQKGDIAEGYSVSREKKESFPLTVTSAQKNPTAFYLCASSVTGTGHTEAFFGQGTRLTVV.

This clone was seen a few times. The gene calls are TRBV20-1 and TRBJ1-2; maybe TRBD1 (5 bases). CDR1 DFQATT and CDR2 SNEGSKA come from the germline V gene (reference sequence). Trimming cost V 3 bases and J 6 bases, with 14 bases left between them. The CDR3 has 13 amino acids. The CDR3, as DNA: TGCAGTGCTAGTATAACAGGCTCGGATGGCTACACCTTC. This codes for CSASITGSDGYTF.

The chain employs TRBV11-3 and TRBJ1-1, with D possibly matching TRBD1 (5 bases). This CDR3 is 16 amino acids long. Germline V CDR1 and CDR2: SGHNT, YENEEA. V shed 6 bases and J shed 6 bases, with 23 bases lying between them. CDR3 DNA: TGTGCCAGCAGTCAAGGCGGGACCCTTGGGGCTGCTGAAGCTTTCTTT. Translating gives CASSQGGTLGAAEAFF.

The V gene is TRBV25-1, the J gene TRBJ2-3, with 9 bases fitting TRBD2. The germline V gene has CDR1 MGHDK and CDR2 SYGVNS. This CDR3 has 17 residues. J gave up 1 base and V 2 bases, and 7 bases lay outside the gene matches. CDR3 sequence reads: CASSESGTSPGTDTQYF. The DNA of the CDR3 is TGTGCCAGCAGTGAAAGTGGGACTAGCCCCGGCACAGATACGCAGTATTTT.

The chain uses TRBV2 and TRBJ1-3; D gene ambiguous. V lost 5 bases to trimming and J lost 2 bases, with 7 bases between them. This CDR3 comprises 13 residues. CDR1 SNHLY and CDR2 FYNNEI come from the germline V gene. DNA of the CDR3: TGTGCCAGCAGTCTGAGTGCTGGAAACACCATATATTTT. This translates into CASSLSAGNTIYF.

The J gene is TRBJ1-2, the V gene TRBV28, with D perhaps matching TRBD1 (6 bases). Deletions cut 3 bases from V and 8 bases from J, with 13 bases between. Germline CDR1 MDHEN, CDR2 SYDVKM. This CDR3 contains 13 residues. The CDR3 spells CASSFGGAEGYTF. In DNA form, the CDR3 reads TGTGCCAGCAGTTTTGGGGGGGCGGAAGGCTACACCTTC.

The V and J genes are TRBV5-4 and TRBJ2-2; 9 bases are shared with TRBD1. Per the germline V gene, CDR1 is SGHNT and CDR2 is YYREEE (reference sequence). This CDR3 contains 15 residues. The ends lost 5 bases at V and 4 bases at J; junction bases unmatched: 6. The CDR3 here is CASRTGTGFTGELFF. CDR3 DNA sequence: TGTGCCAGCAGGACCGGGACAGGGTTCACCGGGGAGCTGTTTTTT. Drawing the rest from reference TRBV5-4 and TRBJ2-2, the complete variable domain is ETGVTQSPTHLIKTRGQQVTLRCSSQSGHNTVSWYQQALGQGPQFIFQYYREEENGRGNFPPRFSGLQFPNYSSELNVNALELDDSALYLCASRTGTGFTGELFFGEGSRLTVL.